This T cell receptor (beta chain) was recovered during a study of T cell clusters in autoimmune cytopenias. In germline, CDR1 is MNHNS, CDR2 SASEGT. The CDR3 has 14 amino acids. This clonotype is classed as medium-sized by frequency. TRB was amplified from roughly 250 ng of peripheral blood genomic DNA per sample. One tube held mixed TRB-A and TRB-B primer pools for touch-down PCR. Following a re-call of the multiplex PCR reads, TCRdb has one entry per CDR3 protein and lacks DNA. The sample includes thousands of distinct CDR3 sequences. The chain couples TRBV6-1 to TRBJ1-5. This TCR was recovered from a human donor with an autoimmune cytopenia or autoimmune hepatitis (not recorded which). The specimen was peripheral blood. Here the CDR3 reads CASSGRVGNQPQHF.